The entry that follows covers one T cell receptor (beta chain) sequence. The assay was immunoSEQ multiplex PCR, and TCRdb's table has in-frame clones only and misses some. The sample contains roughly 68,000 clones, more than 90% of which appear only once. The data were taken from a study of shared T cell receptors in the human thymus. Trimming removed 0 bases at V and 0 bases at J, with 15 bases between. Looked up from germline, CDR1 is MGHRA and CDR2 is YSYEKL. The CDR3 consists of 18 residues. The TCR comes from a human donor. The sample comprised thymocytes. The rearrangement links TRBV4-1 to TRBJ2-4, with D possibly being TRBD1 (6 bases). In nucleotides, the CDR3 is TGCGCCAGCAGCCAAGATCAGGGGCCTATACTAGCCAAAAACATTCAGTACTTC. Translating gives CASSQDQGPILAKNIQYF.